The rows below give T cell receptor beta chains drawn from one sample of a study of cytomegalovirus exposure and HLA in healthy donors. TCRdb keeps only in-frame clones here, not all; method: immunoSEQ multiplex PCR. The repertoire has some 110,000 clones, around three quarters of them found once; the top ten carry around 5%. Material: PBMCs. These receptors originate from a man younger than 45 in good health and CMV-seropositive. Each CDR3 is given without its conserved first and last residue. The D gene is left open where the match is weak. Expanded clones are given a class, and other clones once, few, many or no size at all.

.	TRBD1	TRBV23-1	ASSPGGDRASTGELF
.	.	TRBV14	ASSQDLFSGTGELF
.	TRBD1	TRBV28	ASSWDRGWDEQY
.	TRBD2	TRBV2	ASSEGFARWRGSQETQY
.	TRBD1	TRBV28	ASSLTGGNSPLH
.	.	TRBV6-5	ASRGRPTYNEQF
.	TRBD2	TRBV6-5	ASIPRAGGRETQY
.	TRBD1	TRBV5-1	ASSVDRDYGYT
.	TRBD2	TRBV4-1	ASRSLAGRKTGELF
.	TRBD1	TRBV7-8	ASSEETGAWGYGYT
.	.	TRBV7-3	ASSTEITDTQY
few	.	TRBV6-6	ASLLGQDNSPLH
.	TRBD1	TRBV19	ASSPQDRVADTQY
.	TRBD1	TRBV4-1	ASSQGHRGPGTEAF
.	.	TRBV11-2	ASSPMTGQLEAF
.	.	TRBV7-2	ASSLAGGYYGYT
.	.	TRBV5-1	ASSLGGLPDTQY
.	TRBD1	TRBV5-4	ASSQGTGGEKNIQY
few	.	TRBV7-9	ASSHPEAGNTIY
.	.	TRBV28	ASSSLTEAF
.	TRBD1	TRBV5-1	ASSLVGGRVTEAF
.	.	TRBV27	ASSYLGGDSPLH
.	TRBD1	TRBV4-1	ASSEGQVANYGYT
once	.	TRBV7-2	ASSFRQVLTGELF
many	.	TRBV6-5	ASRPGHENEKLF
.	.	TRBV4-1	ASSQDPRAPYNEQF
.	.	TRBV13	ASSLGQTMESYNEQF
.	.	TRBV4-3	ASSHLRENYGYT
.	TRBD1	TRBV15	ATSRDRDSSGNTIY
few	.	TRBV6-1	ASYSLWGGEEQY
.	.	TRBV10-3	AISGTAGTDTQY
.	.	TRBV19	ASSEEGHGHNNEQF
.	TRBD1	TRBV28	ASSSPGGFGNPEAF
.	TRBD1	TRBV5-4	ASSWDRPRGYGYP
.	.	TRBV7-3	ASSLAARSGANVLT
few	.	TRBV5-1	ASTGGINTEAF
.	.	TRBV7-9	ASSLGATETQY
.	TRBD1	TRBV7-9	ASTPGTTGPKAF
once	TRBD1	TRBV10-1	ASTELGQGRDQPQH
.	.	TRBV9	ASSSTMGGSTGELF
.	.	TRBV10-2	ASSESGGGGPYEQY
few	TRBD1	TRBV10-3	AISETRRGPSGNTIY
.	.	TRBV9	ASSVEETHTDTQY